The clone carrying this T cell receptor beta chain appeared a few times. What it recognizes is unknown. The source of the sample is a study of beta chain features in type 1 diabetes. Study-level points and caveats: Insertions at VDJ junctions were less frequent in type 1 diabetes patients. These patients also deleted more nucleotides at the same junctions.

The V and J ends lost 4 bases and 4 bases respectively, with 13 bases between them. The CDR3 spans 14 residues. CDR1 and CDR2 (germline): MNHNS, SASEGT. The study reverse transcribed the entire isolated RNA, so it sequenced expressed TCRB transcripts. Sequencing was performed with immunoSEQ multiplex PCR; in TCRdb, only in-frame clones are kept and a portion is missing. The sample shows about 290,000 clones, 7% to 9% of them seen only once. Each sorted population was over 98% pure. The sample was central memory CD4+ T cells from blood. The chain carries TRBV6-1 and TRBJ1-2; D is possibly TRBD1 (6 bases). This receptor was taken from a woman aged 18-29 years in good health. CDR3 sequence: CASSAYREAYGYTF. CDR3 DNA sequence: TGTGCCAGCAGTGCCTACAGGGAGGCCTATGGCTACACCTTC.